The entry that follows covers one T cell receptor beta chain sequence. It has no known antigen specificity. Base-call qualities are not available, and no considerably larger clone is one nucleotide away. The data stem from a study of blood T cell repertoires in COVID-19 (dated by TCRdb to about 2020). Some background on the complete study: Samples covering the acute and convalescent phases of COVID-19 were provided by collaborators in the United States, Italy and Spain. The material from the prospective study consisted of cDNA or gDNA derived from T cells, B-cell-depleted T cells, or PBMCs. Deeply sampled blood TCRbeta repertoires from subjects exposed to, actively infected with, or recovered from COVID-19 were included in the dataset. The repertoires were made available in a free public database intended to serve as a resource for research on the immune response to SARS-CoV-2. Samples came from the ongoing ImmuneRACE study (first 160 participants) plus 1,254 subjects from 6 global collaborators. Sample metadata almost always included a de-identified subject ID, COVID-19 status, age in years and sex. Where available, HLA class I and class II types were taken from metadata supplied by the sample provider and were not determined by assay-based typing.

What the research found in general, with its limitations: Clinical and demographic metadata were provided uncurated, with the amount varying by source and participant.

The V end gives up 4 bases and the J end 4 bases, leaving 5 bases in the junction not matched to a gene. The CDR3 numbers 13 residues from cysteine through phenylalanine. Just the 39-base CDR3 DNA is kept, in frame starting at base 1. The germline V gene (reference sequence) yields GTSNPN for CDR1 and SVGIG for CDR2. The collaborating institutions used their own protocols to collect whole blood in K2EDTA tubes. Collaborator samples were shipped for TCRbeta analysis as frozen whole blood, isolated PBMCs, or DNA extracted from either sample type. TCRbeta CDR3 regions were amplified from genomic DNA by means of the immunoSEQ Assay, a bias-controlled multiplex PCR. The source study handled its data this way. Nucleated cell counts per sample were estimated from amplification of reference gene primers within the assay. To quantify the absolute abundance of each unique TCRbeta CDR3 rearrangement, sequence reads were collapsed and filtered. For each sample, productive Simpson clonality was calculated as the square root of Simpson's diversity index across productive rearrangements. TCRdb's version of the immuneACCESS table is confined to in-frame rearrangements and falls short of the full clone set. An unresolved V gene accounts for under half of the shortfall where checked; the remainder is of unknown origin. The V and J calls and clone size are taken from that table; D and trimming were inferred from the DNA. This sample lists roughly 150,000 clones; approximately 78% were detected once. Roughly 10% of the sample is held by the ten biggest clonotypes.

Sequencing used peripheral blood. The sequence was obtained from a human donor in a cohort sampled during active COVID-19. The rearranged chain carries TRBV30 and TRBJ2-7; a stretch of 9 junction bases matches TRBD1. Read as DNA, the sequence is TGTGCCTGGAAGGGACAGGGTTCGTACGAGCAGTACTTC. It translates as CAWKGQGSYEQYF.